The clone carrying this TCR beta chain was observed a handful of times. Its cognate antigen is unknown. Trimming removed 7 bases at V and 6 bases at J, with 15 bases between. Germline CDR1 reads SGHDT; CDR2 reads YYEEEE. The CDR3 has 13 residues. The data originate from a study of OX40 agonist ivuxolimab in advanced cancers. Across the whole study: Treatment of patients was with ivuxolimab, an agonistic anti-OX40 (CD134) antibody. Patients with prior anti-PD-1, anti-PD-L1 or anti-CTLA-4 therapy were eligible; approximately 40% had some. Regarding the study as a whole: Among the nonresponders, some also had low normalized T-cell clonal expansion.

Here immunoSEQ multiplex PCR was the method, and the copy in TCRdb shows in-frame clones only, minus some. The sample lists 80,000 or so clones, approximately 85% seen once, with approximately 2.3% in the top ten. The J gene is TRBJ2-3, the V gene TRBV5-6, with D possibly called TRBD1 or TRBD2 (5 bases each). The sequence came from an adult with an advanced solid tumor such as melanoma, head and neck, liver or kidney cancer. Specimen: CD4+ or CD8+ T cells sorted from blood, collected in a trial of the OX40 agonist ivuxolimab. The CDR3 bases are TGTGCCAGCGGTTCGGGGACCCCCGATACGCAGTATTTT. It codes for CASGSGTPDTQYF.